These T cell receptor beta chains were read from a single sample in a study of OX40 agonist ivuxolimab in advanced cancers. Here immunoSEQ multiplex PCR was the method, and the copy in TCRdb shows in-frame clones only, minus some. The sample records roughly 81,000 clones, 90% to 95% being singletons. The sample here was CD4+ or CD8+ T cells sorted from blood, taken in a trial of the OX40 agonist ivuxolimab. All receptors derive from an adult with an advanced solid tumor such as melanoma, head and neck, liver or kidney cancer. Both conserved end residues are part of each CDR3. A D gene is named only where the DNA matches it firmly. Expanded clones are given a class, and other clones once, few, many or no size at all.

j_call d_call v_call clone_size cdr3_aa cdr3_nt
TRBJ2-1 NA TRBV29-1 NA CSARGNNEQFF TGCAGTGCGAGAGGAAACAATGAGCAGTTCTTC
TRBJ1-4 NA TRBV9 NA CASSVIEKLFF TGTGCCAGTTCGGTAATAGAAAAACTGTTTTTT
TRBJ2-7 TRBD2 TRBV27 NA CASSFGTSSYEQYF TGTGCCAGCAGTTTTGGGACTAGTTCCTACGAGCAGTACTTC
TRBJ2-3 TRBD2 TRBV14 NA CASSQDPPGGAGFSTDTQYF TGTGCCAGCAGCCAAGATCCCCCGGGGGGGGCCGGTTTCAGCACAGATACGCAGTATTTT
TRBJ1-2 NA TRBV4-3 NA CASSQGWGAGGGSGYTF TGCGCCAGCAGCCAAGGCTGGGGTGCGGGTGGTGGATCTGGCTACACCTTC
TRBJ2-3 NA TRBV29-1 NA CSGTSTDTQYF TGCAGCGGAACTAGCACAGATACGCAGTATTTT
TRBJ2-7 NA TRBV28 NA CASSPIQVSYEQYF TGTGCCAGCAGTCCAATTCAGGTTTCCTACGAGCAGTACTTC
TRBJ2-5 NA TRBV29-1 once CSVVQGPQETQYF TGCAGCGTTGTACAGGGTCCCCAAGAGACCCAGTACTTC
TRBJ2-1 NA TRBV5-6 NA CASTLGGLNNEQFF TGTGCCAGCACCTTAGGTGGACTTAACAATGAGCAGTTCTTC
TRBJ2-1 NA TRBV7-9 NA CASSWDFLNEQFF TGTGCCAGCAGCTGGGACTTCCTCAATGAGCAGTTCTTC
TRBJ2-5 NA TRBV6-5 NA CASSPPSGGETQYF TGTGCCAGCAGTCCCCCCAGCGGAGGAGAGACCCAGTACTTC
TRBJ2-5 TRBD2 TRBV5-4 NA CASSWGLAGVGETQYF TGTGCCAGCAGCTGGGGACTAGCGGGAGTGGGAGAGACCCAGTACTTC
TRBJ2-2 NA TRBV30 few CACAGSEYTGELFF TGTGCCTGTGCCGGGTCGGAATACACCGGGGAGCTGTTTTTT
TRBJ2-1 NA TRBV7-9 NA CASSPMGASPTYNEQFF TGTGCCAGCAGCCCCATGGGGGCTAGCCCCACCTACAATGAGCAGTTCTTC
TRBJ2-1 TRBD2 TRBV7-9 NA CASRPLLTSGSINEQFF TGTGCCAGCAGGCCCCTGTTGACTAGCGGGAGTATTAATGAGCAGTTCTTC
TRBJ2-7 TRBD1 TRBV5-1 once CASSTRDRGITYEQYF TGCGCCAGCAGCACCCGGGACAGGGGAATAACCTACGAGCAGTACTTC
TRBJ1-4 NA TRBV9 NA CASSVGGNPSTNEKLFF TGTGCCAGCAGCGTTGGGGGGAATCCATCAACTAATGAAAAACTGTTTTTT
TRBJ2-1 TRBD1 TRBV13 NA CASSLEGAGEQFF TGTGCCAGCAGCTTAGAGGGGGCCGGAGAGCAGTTCTTC
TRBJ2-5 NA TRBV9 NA CASSAGETQYF TGTGCCAGCAGCGCTGGAGAGACCCAGTACTTC
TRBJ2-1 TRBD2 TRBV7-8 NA CASSLAPGLAGAAWNEQFF TGTGCCAGCAGCTTAGCGCCGGGACTAGCGGGAGCTGCGTGGAATGAGCAGTTCTTC
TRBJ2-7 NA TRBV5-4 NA CASSSGAHSYEQYF TGTGCCAGCAGCTCCGGGGCCCACTCCTACGAGCAGTACTTC
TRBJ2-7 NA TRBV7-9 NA CASSSEDSWTYEQYF TGTGCCAGCAGCTCCGAGGACAGCTGGACCTACGAGCAGTACTTC
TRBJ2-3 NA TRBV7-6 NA CASSPNPGLSTDTQYF TGTGCCAGCAGCCCCAATCCGGGACTTAGCACAGATACGCAGTATTTT
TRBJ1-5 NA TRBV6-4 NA CASSETRSQPQHF TGTGCCAGCAGTGAGACACGGAGTCAGCCCCAGCATTTT
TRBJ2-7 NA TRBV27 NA CASSLAHSYEQYF TGTGCCAGCAGTTTAGCGCACTCCTACGAGCAGTACTTC
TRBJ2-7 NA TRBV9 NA CASSVGASDSYEQYF TGTGCCAGCAGCGTAGGGGCTAGCGACTCCTACGAGCAGTACTTC
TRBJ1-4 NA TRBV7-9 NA CASSPRTILNEKLFF TGTGCCAGCAGCCCTAGGACAATCCTTAATGAAAAACTGTTTTTT
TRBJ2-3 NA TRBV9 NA CASSVGEGSTDTQYF TGTGCCAGCAGCGTAGGAGAGGGTTCCACAGATACGCAGTATTTT
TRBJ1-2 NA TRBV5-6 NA CASSSRANYGYTF TGTGCCAGCAGCTCCAGGGCTAACTATGGCTACACCTTC
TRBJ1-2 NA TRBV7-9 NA CASSQDGRDLYGYTF TGCGCCAGCAGCCAAGATGGCAGGGATCTATATGGCTACACCTTC
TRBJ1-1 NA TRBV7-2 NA CASSQSEAFF TGTGCCAGCAGCCAGTCTGAAGCTTTCTTT
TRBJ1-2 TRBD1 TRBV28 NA CASSHPATGAAGYTF TGTGCCAGCAGTCACCCCGCTACAGGGGCCGCTGGCTACACCTTC
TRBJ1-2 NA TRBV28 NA CASSLRRYGYTF TGTGCCAGCAGTTTACGTAGGTATGGCTACACCTTC
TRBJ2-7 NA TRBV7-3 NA CASSLPDGTPDYEQYF TGTGCCAGCAGCCTCCCCGACGGGACTCCTGATTACGAGCAGTACTTC
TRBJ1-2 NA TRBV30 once CAWSVQRGYTF TGTGCCTGGAGTGTACAGAGGGGCTACACCTTC
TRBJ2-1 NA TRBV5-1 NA CASSSSPDANNEQFF TGCGCCAGCAGCTCCTCGCCCGACGCCAACAATGAGCAGTTCTTC
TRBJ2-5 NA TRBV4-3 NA CASSQGLASRGPDAETQYF TGCGCCAGCAGCCAAGGACTCGCTTCCCGGGGACCCGACGCCGAGACCCAGTACTTC
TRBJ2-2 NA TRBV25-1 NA CASSERGVNTGELFF TGTGCCAGCAGTGAGAGGGGCGTAAACACCGGGGAGCTGTTTTTT